The 10 T cell receptor beta chains reported below all come from one sample, sequenced in a study of control samples from healthy donors and cancer patients. Libraries were prepared by immunoSEQ multiplex PCR; TCRdb keeps only in-frame clonotypes and omits some of them. Here the sample spans some 140,000 clones, more than 85% being singletons. The sample comprised blood. These receptors came from a woman in her twenties or thirties in good health.

The chain links TRBV28 to TRBJ1-1; TRBD1 might be the D (6 bases). V dropped 6 bases and J dropped 11 bases, with 16 bases sitting between them. The CDR3 consists of 12 residues. Germline CDR1 reads MDHEN; CDR2 reads SYDVKM. The CDR3 region is CASRVSGVGAFF. CDR3 coding DNA: TGTGCCAGCAGAGTATCAGGGGTGGGGGCTTTCTTT.

The rearrangement uses TRBV24-1 and TRBJ2-3, with 12 bases matching TRBD2. After removal of 3 bases from V and 6 bases from J, the junction contained 6 bases not matched to a gene. Germline values: CDR1 KGHDR, CDR2 SFDVKD. The CDR3 length is 16 residues. The CDR3 loop is CATSDASGRAADTQYF. Written as DNA, the CDR3 is TGTGCCACCAGTGATGCTAGCGGGAGGGCCGCGGATACGCAGTATTTT.

This chain links TRBV4-2 with TRBJ1-1; possibly TRBD1 for D (6 bases). The V end was cut by 1 base, the J end by 5 bases, with 17 bases between. Germline V gene lookup returns CDR1 LGHNA and CDR2 YNFKEQ. The CDR3 is 16 amino acids. In DNA form, the CDR3 reads TGTGCCAGCAGCCAAGTTGGGTTGCAGGGGCGGACTGAAGCTTTCTTT. This gives the protein CASSQVGLQGRTEAFF.

This clone was seen only once. The V call is TRBV5-8, the J call TRBJ2-6; D is uncertain. V was pared by 1 base and J by 0 bases, with 8 bases between. In germline, CDR1 is SGHTS, CDR2 YDEGEE. This CDR3 comprises 16 residues. For the CDR3, the DNA is TGTGCCAGCAGCTTGACAGCGATCTCTGGGGCCAACGTCCTGACTTTC. This sequence encodes CASSLTAISGANVLTF.

The rearrangement uses TRBV21-1 and TRBJ2-7; the D call of TRBD2 is as the table states it, not checked on the DNA. TRBV21-1 is a documented pseudogene. CDR3 length: 18 amino acids. CDR3 in amino acids: CASSKDGSEASGHYEQYF. CDR3 in DNA: TGTGCCAGCAGCAAAGACGGGAGTGAGGCTAGCGGACACTACGAGCAGTACTTC.

CDR3 nucleotide sequence: TGTGCCACCCTCACAGGGTGCAATCAGCCCCAGCATTTT. As protein: CATLTGCNQPQHF. This chain joins TRBV24-1 and TRBJ1-5, with a weak D call TRBD1 (6 bases). The V end lost 9 bases, the J end lost 2 bases, and 10 bases lay between the germline ends. Germline loops: CDR1 KGHDR, CDR2 SFDVKD. The CDR3 contains 13 residues.

The chain links TRBV3-1 (or the pseudogene TRBV3-2) to TRBJ2-7; 10 bases line up with TRBD1. J was trimmed by 2 bases and V by 3 bases; bases with no gene match: 1. CDR3 length: 14 amino acids. The V gene's germline CDR1 is LGHDT and CDR2 YNNKEL (reference sequence). CDR3 sequence (DNA): TGTGCCAGCAGCCATGGGACAGGGGCCTACGAGCAGTACTTC. Translating it yields CASSHGTGAYEQYF.

This clone is a singleton in its sample. The chain is built from TRBV11-2 and TRBJ2-3; maybe TRBD2 (5 bases). CDR3 length equals 16 residues. The ends were cut back, 1 base at V and 5 bases at J, with 16 bases in the middle. Germline CDR1 and CDR2: SGHAT and FQNNGV. CDR3 sequence (DNA): TGTGCCAGCAGCTTAGGGAGGAGGCTAGAAGTAGATACGCAGTATTTT. This encodes CASSLGRRLEVDTQYF.

This clone was seen more than once but under ten times. In DNA, the CDR3 is TGTGCCAGCACTTCTGAGGGCCGGCGGGGGAATGAGCAGTACTTC. This codes for CASTSEGRRGNEQYF. The V call is TRBV2, the J call TRBJ2-7, with 7 bases matching TRBD2. The length of the CDR3 is 15 residues. The trim removed 7 bases at V and 7 bases at J, leaving 16 bases unmatched. Germline CDR1 and CDR2: SNHLY and FYNNEI.

The V and J genes are TRBV28 and TRBJ1-5, with a tentative D call TRBD1 (6 bases). This CDR3 region has 13 residues. Germline V gene sequence: CDR1 MDHEN, CDR2 SYDVKM. Between the trimmed V and J ends, which lost 10 bases and 3 bases, there was a span of 13 bases. CDR3 residues: CAITGTHNQPQHF. DNA of the CDR3: TGTGCCATCACGGGGACACACAATCAGCCCCAGCATTTT.